The 8 T cell receptor beta chains given below trace back to one sample, sequenced in a study of T cells in Graves' hyperthyroidism and ophthalmopathy. What was amplified from RNA transcripts were TCR beta CDR3 regions. HTBI primers were the set used in a first-round RT-PCR of the TCR CDR3. MiXCR was run by TCRdb on the multiplex PCR reads, yielding one entry per CDR3 protein. The sample has about 96,000 distinct CDR3 sequences, over 50% seen once. Sequences were obtained from blood. The receptors here all came from a woman between 40 and 50 years old with Graves' hyperthyroidism.

Of note for this clonotype: In this CDR3 the conserved last residue, phenylalanine or tryptophan, is missing, so a read error is likely. The J gene is TRBJ2-6, the V gene TRBV7-9; D uncertain. The V gene's germline CDR1 is SEHNR and CDR2 FQNEAQ (reference sequence). CDR3 length: 17 amino acids. V dropped 4 bases and J dropped 4 bases, with 17 bases sitting between them. The CDR3 coding sequence is TGTGCCAGCAGCTACACGGAAACCGCGAGGGGGGCCAACGTCCTGACTCCA. Translation: CASSYTETARGANVLTP.

This clonotype occurred many times. J is TRBJ1-5 and V is TRBV13; 7 bases agree with TRBD1. CDR1 is PRHDT and CDR2 is FYEKMQ in the germline V gene (reference sequence). The CDR3 has 17 residues. J gave up 2 bases and V 7 bases, and 14 bases lay outside the gene matches. CDR3 protein: CASTLGSRGVGNQPQHF. As DNA, the CDR3 is TGTGCCAGCACTTTAGGGAGCAGGGGGGTTGGCAATCAGCCCCAGCATTTT.

The V gene is TRBV5-1, the J gene TRBJ1-5; 10 positions agree with TRBD1. The junction had 7 bases not matched to a gene; V was cut back by 2 bases and J by 14 bases. The germline CDR1 and CDR2 sequences are SGHRS and YFSETQ. The CDR3 extends over 13 amino acids. Here the CDR3 reads CASSFGDRGLEHF. The CDR3 nucleotides are TGCGCCAGCAGCTTTGGGGACAGGGGTCTAGAGCATTTT.

On this clonotype: A read error is possible here, since a much larger clone lies one base away. The chain joins TRBV20-1 to TRBJ1-2; 8 nucleotides align to TRBD1. The CDR3 sequence is 15 residues long. V trimming: 0 bases; J trimming: 4 bases; junction bases outside the gene matches: 7. Germline assignment: CDR1 DFQATT and CDR2 SNEGSKA (reference sequence). The CDR3 nucleotides read TGCAGTGCTAGAGATCGCAGGGGGCCAGGCTATGGCTACACCTTC. This sequence encodes CSARDRRGPGYGYTF.

A remark on this clonotype: Just one base apart from a much larger clone, this may be a read error. J is TRBJ2-2 and V is TRBV5-1; D is unresolved. Germline V lookup: CDR1 SGHRS, CDR2 YFSETQ. The V and J ends lost 5 bases and 1 base respectively, with 12 bases between them. The CDR3 covers 15 residues. The chain's CDR3 is CASRAISKNTGELFF. The CDR3 DNA reads as TGCGCCAGCAGGGCTATCTCAAAGAACACCGGGGAGCTGTTTTTT. The whole variable domain, filled in from reference TRBV5-1 and TRBJ2-2, reads KAGVTQTPRYLIKTRGQQVTLSCSPISGHRSVSWYQQTPGQGLQFLFEYFSETQRNKGNFPGRFSGRQFSNSRSEMNVSTLELGDSALYLCASRAISKNTGELFFGEGSRLTVL.

The V call is TRBV2, the J call TRBJ2-5; TRBD1 aligns across 7 bases. Losses at the gene ends were 6 bases for V and 0 bases for J; bases not matched to a gene: 7. The length of the CDR3 is 15 residues. Per germline, CDR1 SNHLY and CDR2 FYNNEI. This chain's CDR3 is CASRAGTADQETQYF. CDR3 nucleotide sequence: TGTGCCAGCAGAGCCGGGACAGCGGACCAAGAGACCCAGTACTTC. The full variable domain, its missing parts supplied by reference TRBV2 and TRBJ2-5, is EPEVTQTPSHQVTQMGQEVILRCVPISNHLYFYWYRQILGQKVEFLVSFYNNEISEKSEIFDDQFSVERPDGSNFTLKIRSTKLEDSAMYFCASRAGTADQETQYFGPGTRLLVL.

In this sample, this clonotype turned up many times. This chain links TRBV6-5 with TRBJ1-5; the D gene is possibly TRBD1 (5 bases). The CDR3 runs 13 residues. The germline CDR1 and CDR2 sequences are MNHEY and SVGAGI. V shed 5 bases and J shed 0 bases, with 5 bases lying between them. In nucleotides, the CDR3 is TGTGCCAGCAGTACAGGTAGCAATCAGCCCCAGCATTTT. This gives the protein CASSTGSNQPQHF.

There are many counts of this clonotype. This chain joins TRBV28 and TRBJ2-7; the match to TRBD2 covers 10 bases. With 2 bases clipped from V and 5 bases from J, the junction kept 3 bases outside the gene matches. The CDR3 covers 14 residues. Germline V gene lookup returns CDR1 MDHEN and CDR2 SYDVKM. CDR3 in amino acids: CASSLLAGAHEQYF. The CDR3 bases are TGTGCCAGCAGTTTACTAGCGGGAGCCCACGAGCAGTACTTC.